This T cell receptor beta chain was observed in a study of blood T cell repertoires in COVID-19 (dated by TCRdb to 2018 to 2021). Regarding the study in general: The collaborator samples originated in the United States, Italy and Spain and spanned the acute and convalescent phases of COVID-19. The repertoires were made available in a free public database intended to serve as a resource for research on the immune response to SARS-CoV-2. Samples were obtained from the ongoing ImmuneRACE study (first 160 participants) and from some 1,200 subjects provided by 6 global collaborators. Where available, HLA class I and class II types were obtained from metadata supplied by the sample provider rather than from assay-based typing. The material from the prospective study consisted of cDNA or gDNA derived from T cells, B-cell-depleted T cells, or PBMCs. The dataset comprised deeply sampled blood TCRbeta repertoires from subjects exposed to, actively infected with, or recovered from COVID-19. Nearly every sample came with metadata listing a de-identified subject ID, COVID-19 status, age in years and sex. What the work shows at the level of the full study, not this receptor alone: How much clinical and demographic metadata was included differed by source and by participant, and the metadata was provided uncurated.

TCRbeta CDR3 regions were amplified from genomic DNA using the immunoSEQ Assay, a bias-controlled multiplex PCR. On the authors' methods: The number of nucleated cells in each sample was estimated by amplification of reference gene primers within the assay. To quantify the absolute abundance of each unique TCRbeta CDR3 rearrangement, sequence reads were collapsed and filtered. For each sample, productive Simpson clonality was calculated as the square root of Simpson's diversity index across productive rearrangements. In its TCRdb copy, this immuneACCESS table keeps in-frame sequences only and misses some clones. Where compared with another copy, unresolved V genes explain less than half of these, and the others have no known cause. V and J calls and clone size are those listed in that table; D and trimming were worked out from the DNA. The sample profile shows 110,000 to 150,000 clones; approximately 80% of them were found once. About 9.3% of the sample comes from the top ten.

Concerning this clone: It lacks a known antigen. Base qualities were left out, and no much larger clone turns up one base away.

V gives up 1 base and J gives up 3 bases, and the segment between their germline ends measures 11 bases. There are 14 amino acids in the CDR3, from cysteine to phenylalanine inclusive. Of the read, only the CDR3 DNA is kept; its 42 bases are in frame from base 1. From the germline V gene, CDR1 is SGHRS and CDR2 is YFSETQ. Whole blood was collected in K2EDTA tubes by collaborating institutions according to the institutions' own protocols. For TCRbeta analysis, collaborator samples were shipped as frozen whole blood, as isolated PBMCs, or as DNA extracted from either sample type. The V and J segments used are TRBV5-1 and TRBJ2-7; a tentative D call is TRBD2 (6 bases match). This receptor was identified in a woman older than 75 in a cohort sampled during active or convalescent COVID-19. Sequenced input: peripheral blood. The base sequence is TGCGCCAGCAGCTTGAGCGGGCAGGGCTACGAGCAGTACTTC. It translates to CASSLSGQGYEQYF.